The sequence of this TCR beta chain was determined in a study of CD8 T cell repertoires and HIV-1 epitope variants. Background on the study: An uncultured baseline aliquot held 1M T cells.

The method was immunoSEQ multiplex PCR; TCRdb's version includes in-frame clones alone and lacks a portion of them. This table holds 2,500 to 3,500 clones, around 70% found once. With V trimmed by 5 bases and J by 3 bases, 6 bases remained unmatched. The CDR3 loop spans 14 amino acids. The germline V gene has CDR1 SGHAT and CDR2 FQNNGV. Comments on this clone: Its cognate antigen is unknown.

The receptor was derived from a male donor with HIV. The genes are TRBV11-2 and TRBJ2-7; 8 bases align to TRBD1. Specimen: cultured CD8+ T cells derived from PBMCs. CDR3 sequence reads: CASSPDREYYEQYF. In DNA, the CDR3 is TGTGCCAGCAGCCCGGACAGGGAGTACTACGAGCAGTACTTC.